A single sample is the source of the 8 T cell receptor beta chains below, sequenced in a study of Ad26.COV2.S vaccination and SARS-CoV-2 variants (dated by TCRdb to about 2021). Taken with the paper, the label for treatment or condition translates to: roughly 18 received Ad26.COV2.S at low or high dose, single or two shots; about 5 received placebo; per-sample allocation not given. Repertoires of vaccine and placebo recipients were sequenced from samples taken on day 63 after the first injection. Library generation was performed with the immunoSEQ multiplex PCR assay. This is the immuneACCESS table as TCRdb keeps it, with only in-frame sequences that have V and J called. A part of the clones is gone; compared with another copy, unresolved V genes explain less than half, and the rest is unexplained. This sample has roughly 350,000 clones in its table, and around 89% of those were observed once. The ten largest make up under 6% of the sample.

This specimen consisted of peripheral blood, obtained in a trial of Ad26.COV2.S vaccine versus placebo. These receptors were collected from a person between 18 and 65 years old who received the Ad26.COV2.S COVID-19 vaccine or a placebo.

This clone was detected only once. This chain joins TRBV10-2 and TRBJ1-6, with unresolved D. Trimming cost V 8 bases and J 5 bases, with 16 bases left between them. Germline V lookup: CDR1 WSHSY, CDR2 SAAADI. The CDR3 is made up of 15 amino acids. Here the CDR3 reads CASAMRSSNNSPLHF. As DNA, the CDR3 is TGCGCCAGCGCGATGAGGAGTTCGAATAATTCACCCCTCCACTTT.

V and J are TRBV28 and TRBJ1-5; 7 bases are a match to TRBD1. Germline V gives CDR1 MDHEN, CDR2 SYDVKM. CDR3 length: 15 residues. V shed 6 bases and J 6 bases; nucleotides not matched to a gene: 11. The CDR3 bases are TGTGCCAGCAGCCCGTACAGGGGCGGGACTCAGCCCCAGCATTTT. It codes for CASSPYRGGTQPQHF.

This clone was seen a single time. CDR3 region: CASSRDRGSYEQYF. The CDR3 DNA sequence: TGTGCCAGCTCCCGGGACAGGGGCTCCTACGAGCAGTACTTC. J is TRBJ2-7 and V is TRBV18, with 10 positions matching TRBD1. Trimming cost V 6 bases and J 0 bases; bases outside gene matches: 2. CDR1 is KGHSH and CDR2 is LQKENI in the germline V gene. The CDR3 covers 14 residues.

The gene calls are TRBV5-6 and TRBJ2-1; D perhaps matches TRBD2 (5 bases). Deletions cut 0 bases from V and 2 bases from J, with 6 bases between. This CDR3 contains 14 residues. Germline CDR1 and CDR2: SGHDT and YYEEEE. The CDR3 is CASSLGRTYNEQFF. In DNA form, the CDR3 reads TGTGCCAGCAGCTTGGGGAGGACCTACAATGAGCAGTTCTTC.

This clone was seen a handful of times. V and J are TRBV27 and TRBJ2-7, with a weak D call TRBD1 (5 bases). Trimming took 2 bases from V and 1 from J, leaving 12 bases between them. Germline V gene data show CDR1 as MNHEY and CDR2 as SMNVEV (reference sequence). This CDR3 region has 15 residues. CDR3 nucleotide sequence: TGTGCCAGCAGTTTAATACCAGGGAAGTCCTACGAGCAGTACTTC. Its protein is CASSLIPGKSYEQYF.

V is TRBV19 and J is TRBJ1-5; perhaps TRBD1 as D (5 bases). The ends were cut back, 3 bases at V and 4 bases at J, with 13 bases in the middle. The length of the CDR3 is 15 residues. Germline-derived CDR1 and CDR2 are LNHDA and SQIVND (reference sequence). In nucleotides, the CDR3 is TGTGCCAGTAGTATCCTGGGACCGGGGAATCAGCCCCAGCATTTT. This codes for CASSILGPGNQPQHF. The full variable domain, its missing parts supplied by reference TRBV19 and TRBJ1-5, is DGGITQSPKYLFRKEGQNVTLSCEQNLNHDAMYWYRQDPGQGLRLIYYSQIVNDFQKGDIAEGYSVSREKKESFPLTVTSAQKNPTAFYLCASSILGPGNQPQHFGDGTRLSIL.

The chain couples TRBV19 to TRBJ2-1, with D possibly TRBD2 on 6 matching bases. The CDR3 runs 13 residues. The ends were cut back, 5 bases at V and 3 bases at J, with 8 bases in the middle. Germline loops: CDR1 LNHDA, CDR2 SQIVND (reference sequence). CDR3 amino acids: CASSPTSYNEQFF. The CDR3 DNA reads TGTGCCAGTAGTCCGACTAGCTACAATGAGCAGTTCTTC. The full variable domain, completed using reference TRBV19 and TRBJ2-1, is DGGITQSPKYLFRKEGQNVTLSCEQNLNHDAMYWYRQDPGQGLRLIYYSQIVNDFQKGDIAEGYSVSREKKESFPLTVTSAQKNPTAFYLCASSPTSYNEQFFGPGTRLTVL.

The CDR3 DNA follows: TGTGCCAGCAGCTCCCCTGTCATGAACACTGAAGCTTTCTTT. Translation gives CASSSPVMNTEAFF. This sequence joins TRBV28 and TRBJ1-1; D remains ambiguous. V lost 6 bases to trimming and J lost 0 bases, with 11 bases between them. CDR3 size: 14 residues. Germline V gene sequence: CDR1 MDHEN, CDR2 SYDVKM.